These T cell receptor beta chains were read from a single sample in a study of cytomegalovirus exposure and HLA in healthy donors. Sequencing used immunoSEQ multiplex PCR; TCRdb keeps in-frame clones, though not all of them. The sample holds 180,000 or so clones, more than 75% seen once. The sample taken for sequencing was PBMCs. These receptors were obtained from a man aged 25 to 45 in good health and CMV-seropositive. Both conserved end residues are trimmed from each CDR3. Expanded clones are given a class, and other clones once, few, many or no size at all.

v_gene: TRBV18; len: 13; abundance: .; CDR3aa: ASSPQGQVNQPQH
v_gene: TRBV30; len: 13; abundance: .; CDR3aa: AWSAQFSGLYGYT
v_gene: TRBV19; len: 11; abundance: .; CDR3aa: ASSVGTAYGYT
v_gene: TRBV2; len: 10; abundance: few; CDR3aa: ASREGMGPQH
v_gene: TRBV9; len: 11; abundance: .; CDR3aa: ASSEPGTGELF
v_gene: TRBV9; len: 13; abundance: .; CDR3aa: ASSASPTRNTEAF
v_gene: TRBV11-3; len: 13; abundance: .; CDR3aa: ASSHRTVNNSPLH
v_gene: TRBV28; len: 16; abundance: .; CDR3aa: ASSFGFRGGRDSDTQY
v_gene: TRBV6-6; len: 14; abundance: .; CDR3aa: ASSYSNPSSGNTIY
v_gene: TRBV18; len: 12; abundance: .; CDR3aa: ASSPPGEIGGQY
v_gene: TRBV6-5; len: 8; abundance: .; CDR3aa: ASGGYEQY
v_gene: TRBV5-1; len: 11; abundance: .; CDR3aa: ASSGEYTGELF
v_gene: TRBV19; len: 16; abundance: .; CDR3aa: ASSIRGLSGLAKNIQY
v_gene: TRBV6-5; len: 12; abundance: .; CDR3aa: ASSSSGVNSPLH
v_gene: TRBV11-2; len: 13; abundance: .; CDR3aa: ASSSGTPYTGELF
v_gene: TRBV29-1; len: 11; abundance: .; CDR3aa: SVGGVGGDTQY
v_gene: TRBV7-3; len: 12; abundance: few; CDR3aa: ASSPSGHSYEQY
v_gene: TRBV30; len: 11; abundance: .; CDR3aa: AWSLPPGREQY
v_gene: TRBV5-1; len: 16; abundance: once; CDR3aa: ASSLYLLGQSYQETQY
v_gene: TRBV5-4; len: 12; abundance: .; CDR3aa: ASSSGQGDSPLH
v_gene: TRBV10-3; len: 11; abundance: once; CDR3aa: AIAPEEDYGYT
v_gene: TRBV11-3; len: 11; abundance: .; CDR3aa: ASSPREGLWLF
v_gene: TRBV11-3; len: 14; abundance: .; CDR3aa: ASSQASGGGTGELF